The present T cell receptor (beta chain) was sequenced within a study of immune heterogeneity within non-small cell lung tumors. Overall study context: Classification of the tumors gave 4 squamous cell carcinomas, around 9 non-squamous carcinomas and 1 not otherwise specified. Study-level findings and limits: Dominant CDR3 beta clonotypes repeated across a patient's tumor loci, while different loci held unique high-frequency clones. Individual patients showed largely nonoverlapping sets of high-frequency T-cell receptor beta clonotypes.

A note on this clonotype: As yet, its antigen is unknown. This may be a read error: a much more frequent sequence differs by one nucleotide.

Bulk tumor genomic DNA, 500 to 600 ng per sample, was used as template. Every primary tumor yielded several biopsies, spaced far apart, that were taken during surgery. Enrolled individuals presented with untreated, newly diagnosed non-small cell lung cancer and received curative surgery. There were 15 donors in total. They were all newly diagnosed non-small cell lung cancer patients undergoing surgery with curative intent. It was a multiplex PCR that amplified TCR beta CDR3, with 32 V and 13 J primers. TCRdb analysed the multiplex PCR reads with MiXCR anew, one entry per CDR3 protein. The sample contains around 19,000 distinct CDR3 sequences, 28% of which appear only once. The material sequenced was lung tumor tissue. This TCR was sampled from a man aged 35 to 55 with non-small cell lung cancer.

The CDR3 DNA is TGTTCCAGCTCACCAACCCGGGGGGACGGAAACACCATATATTTT. Translating it yields CSSSPTRGDGNTIYF. The chain employs TRBV18 and TRBJ1-3; D is possibly TRBD1 (5 bases). Germline V lookup: CDR1 KGHSH, CDR2 LQKENI. The CDR3 consists of 15 residues.